Below are 20 T cell receptor beta chains sequenced from a single sample in a study of read filtering for tumor transcriptome and immune sequencing. The library was built from about 400 ng RNA with molecular barcoded adaptors for alpha/delta and beta/gamma chains. TCRdb itself ran the reads through MiXCR, one entry per CDR3 protein. The top ten clones hold around 10% of a sample with approximately 93,000 distinct CDR3 sequences, approximately 21% of them seen once. Sequenced material: a population of CD138-negative cells sorted from bone marrow. These receptor sequences come from a donor at least 40 years old with multiple myeloma.

This clonotype has ten or more counts. The chain uses TRBV29-1 and TRBJ2-5; D call uncertain. This CDR3 has 10 amino acids. The germline gives CDR1 SQVTM, CDR2 ANQGSEA. With 5 bases removed from V and 4 bases from J, the gap between germline ends came to 5 bases. The CDR3 bases are TGCAGCGTTCGGAGAGAGACCCAGTACTTC. Amino acid sequence: CSVRRETQYF.

The sample holds many counts of this clonotype. The chain combines TRBV12-3 or TRBV12-4 with TRBJ1-1; no clear D gene. The CDR3 consists of 14 residues. Trimming pared 5 bases from V and 5 bases from J, leaving 15 bases between. This chain's CDR3 is CASSPVVSVTEAFF. The CDR3 DNA is TGTGCCAGCAGTCCCGTTGTTTCTGTTACTGAAGCTTTCTTT.

V is TRBV5-1 and J is TRBJ2-7; 11 positions match TRBD1. With 0 bases clipped from V and 4 bases from J, the junction kept 6 bases outside the gene matches. The germline CDR1 and CDR2 sequences are SGHRS and YFSETQ. The length of the CDR3 is 16 residues. CDR3 sequence: CASSLGTGQGVYEQYF. The CDR3 DNA follows: TGCGCCAGCAGCTTGGGGACGGGACAGGGGGTATACGAGCAGTACTTC.

This clonotype was picked up a small number of times. The CDR3 is CAAKTGTGNGDTQYF. In nucleotides, the CDR3 is TGTGCCGCGAAAACCGGGACAGGGAATGGAGATACGCAGTATTTT. The genes are TRBV19 and TRBJ2-3; 9 bases are shared with TRBD1. The germline V gene encodes CDR1 LNHDA and CDR2 SQIVND (reference sequence). Trimming cost V 11 bases and J 5 bases; bases outside gene matches: 14. The CDR3 length is 15 residues.

This clonotype has at least ten counts. The chain links TRBV3-1 to TRBJ1-1; D unresolved. CDR1 is LGHDT, CDR2 YNNKEL, per germline (reference sequence). The CDR3 is 13 amino acids. The V gene lost 3 bases and the J gene lost 5 bases, with 10 bases spanning the gap. CDR3 amino acids: CASSQQVRTEAFF. The CDR3 nucleotides are TGTGCCAGCAGCCAGCAGGTTCGTACTGAAGCTTTCTTT.

This clonotype was recorded at least ten times. The chain recombines TRBV2 with TRBJ1-2, with a tentative D call TRBD1 (5 bases). With 8 bases removed from V and 4 bases from J, the gap between germline ends came to 11 bases. The CDR3 consists of 12 residues. The germline V gene has CDR1 SNHLY and CDR2 FYNNEI. The CDR3 spells CASHGGPYGYTF. DNA of the CDR3: TGTGCCAGCCACGGGGGACCCTATGGCTACACCTTC.

Note on this clonotype: This may come from a read error, since a much larger clone is one base off. This rearrangement joins TRBV7-9 to TRBJ1-4, with D possibly TRBD1 on 5 matching bases. This CDR3 contains 15 residues. The germline V gene encodes CDR1 SEHNR and CDR2 FQNEAQ (reference sequence). CDR3 in DNA: TGTGCCAGCAGCTTAGGACAGTCGACTAATGAAAAACCGTTTTTT. It translates to CASSLGQSTNEKPFF.

This clonotype was counted at least ten times. The chain uses TRBV2 and TRBJ1-1, with 7 bases that match TRBD1. The CDR3 runs to 13 residues. The germline gives CDR1 SNHLY, CDR2 FYNNEI. After removal of 7 bases from V and 2 bases from J, the junction contained 4 bases not matched to a gene. Here the CDR3 reads CASIRQGNTEAFF. The CDR3 DNA reads TGTGCCAGCATCCGACAGGGAAACACTGAAGCTTTCTTT.

This clonotype was detected many times. The gene calls are TRBV2 and TRBJ2-2, with 9 bases aligning to TRBD2. V shed 11 bases and J 4 bases; nucleotides not matched to a gene: 8. Germline CDR1 SNHLY, CDR2 FYNNEI. CDR3 size: 14 residues. CDR3 DNA sequence: TGTGCCTGTAGGGGACTAGCTGTCACCGGGGAGCTGTTTTTT. Amino acid sequence: CACRGLAVTGELFF.

This clonotype was observed at least ten times. This rearrangement joins TRBV5-1 to TRBJ2-2; 9 bases are shared with TRBD1. This CDR3 is built from 15 residues. J gave up 5 bases and V 2 bases, and 4 bases lay outside the gene matches. Germline values: CDR1 SGHRS, CDR2 YFSETQ. CDR3 bases: TGCGCCAGCAGCTTACAGGGGGCAAGAACCGGGGAGCTGTTTTTT. Translating it yields CASSLQGARTGELFF.

The chain joins TRBV28 to TRBJ1-2; 9 bases map to TRBD1. The CDR3 spans 15 residues. J gave up 2 bases and V 5 bases, and 6 bases lay outside the gene matches. Germline loops: CDR1 MDHEN, CDR2 SYDVKM. The chain's CDR3 is CASSTQGQGNYGYTF. DNA of the CDR3: TGTGCCAGCAGTACACAGGGACAGGGAAACTATGGCTACACCTTC.

This clonotype was seen many times. The chain recombines TRBV11-2 with TRBJ2-5; 9 positions match TRBD1. CDR3 size: 14 residues. J was trimmed by 5 bases and V by 5 bases; bases with no gene match: 6. The germline V gene encodes CDR1 SGHAT and CDR2 FQNNGV. For the CDR3, the DNA is TGTGCCAGCAGCAAAAAACAGGGGGCGGAGACCCAGTACTTC. Amino acid sequence: CASSKKQGAETQYF.

Only a few counts were recorded for this clonotype. CDR3 nucleotide sequence: TGTGCCAGCAGTAAGGACCTCACAGATACGCAGTATTTT. This codes for CASSKDLTDTQYF. The J gene is TRBJ2-3, the V gene TRBV6-1; D gene uncertain. Looked up from germline, CDR1 is MNHNS and CDR2 is SASEGT. CDR3 length equals 13 residues. V was cut by 5 bases and J by 2 bases, with 8 bases left in between.

This chain connects TRBV9 to TRBJ2-2; 10 bases are a match to TRBD1. The CDR3 loop spans 16 amino acids. Germline assignment: CDR1 SGDLS and CDR2 YYNGEE. The ends lost 3 bases at V and 4 bases at J; junction bases unmatched: 6. The CDR3 protein is CASSADRGLSTGELFF. The CDR3 DNA is TGTGCCAGCAGCGCAGACAGGGGGCTGAGCACCGGGGAGCTGTTTTTT.

In regard to this clonotype: At one end the junction does not follow the germline gene, possibly because of a read error. The chain has TRBV6-5 and TRBJ2-7; D is perhaps TRBD1 or TRBD2 (5 bases each). In germline, CDR1 is MNHEY, CDR2 SVGAGI. The CDR3 extends over 13 amino acids. The chain's CDR3 is CASSPGTAYELYF. The CDR3 DNA sequence: TGTGCCAGCAGTCCCGGGACCGCCTACGAGCTGTACTTC.

As to this clonotype: This may come from a read error, since a much larger clone is one base off. V usage is TRBV7-6 and J usage is TRBJ2-6, with D possibly being TRBD2 (5 bases). The CDR3 is 19 amino acids. Between the trimmed V and J ends, which lost 4 bases and 0 bases, there was a span of 19 bases. From germline, CDR1 is SGHVS and CDR2 FNYEAQ. CDR3 nucleotide sequence: TGTGCCAGCAGCTATTCCGCCCGGGGTCTAACCTCTGGGGCCAACGTCCTGACTTTC. Translated: CASSYSARGLTSGANVLTF.

In the case of this clonotype: A clone one base away is much larger, so this may be a read error. The V gene is TRBV5-1, the J gene TRBJ2-4; TRBD1 or TRBD2 may be the D gene (5 bases each). The V gene's germline CDR1 is SGHRS and CDR2 YFSETQ. The CDR3 loop spans 16 amino acids. The CDR3, as DNA: TGCGCCAGCAGCTTGGTATCTGGGGGAGCCAAAGACATTCAGTACTTC. This codes for CASSLVSGGAKDIQYF.

This clonotype was seen many times. J is TRBJ2-1 and V is TRBV12-3 or TRBV12-4, with 10 bases matching TRBD2. CDR3 length equals 14 residues. With V trimmed by 6 bases and J by 8 bases, 7 bases remained unmatched. The CDR3 protein is CASSRSGGRDEQFF. The CDR3 region has the DNA TGTGCCAGCAGCCGTAGCGGGGGGCGTGATGAGCAGTTCTTC.

This clonotype appeared many times. V gene TRBV5-8 combines with J gene TRBJ1-5; tentative D call: TRBD1 (5 bases). V lost 4 bases, J lost 2 bases, and 19 bases lay in between. Germline V gene data show CDR1 as SGHTS and CDR2 as YDEGEE. This CDR3 has 17 residues. As DNA, the CDR3 is TGTGCCAGCAGCCCACCGGGACTCCTATGGGGCAATCAGCCCCAGCATTTT. Residues: CASSPPGLLWGNQPQHF.

This clonotype was counted ten times or more. This chain links TRBV25-1 with TRBJ1-2; TRBD1 agrees at 8 bases. With V trimmed by 6 bases and J by 3 bases, 15 bases remained unmatched. The germline V gene encodes CDR1 MGHDK and CDR2 SYGVNS. The CDR3 sequence is 17 residues long. The CDR3 here is CASRGYRQGRRDYGYTF. CDR3 sequence (DNA): TGTGCCAGCAGGGGATACCGACAGGGGCGGAGGGACTATGGCTACACCTTC.